The clone carrying this T cell receptor (beta chain) was counted a few times. The CDR3 spans 16 residues. These data are taken from a study of blood T cells in healthy people across ages. Study-wide context: With template switching, about one barcoded beta molecule was captured per two T cells.

Through a sample-barcoded 5' primer and a J-beta primer mix, a second PCR was run for roughly 7 to 12 cycles. TCRdb used MiXCR to reprocess the 5' RACE reads, holding one entry per CDR3 protein. Of a few hundred thousand distinct CDR3 sequences listed, 50% to 60% are singletons. The chain uses TRBV21-1 and TRBJ2-1; whether TRBD2, the table's D call, matches the DNA was not checked. TRBV21-1 is listed as a pseudogene. The sequenced material came from blood. The receptor's source is a man aged 60-69 years in good health. CDR3 residues: CVSSKLGTRCDNEQFF. CDR3 DNA sequence: TGTGTCAGCAGCAAATTAGGGACTAGGTGCGACAATGAGCAGTTCTTC.